The present T cell receptor beta chain was sequenced within a study of blood T cell repertoires in COVID-19. Overall study context: Sites in the United States, Italy and Spain provided acute and convalescent COVID-19 samples. Sources were T cells, B-cell-depleted T cells, or PBMCs; the material itself was cDNA or gDNA.

Clones were read by immunoSEQ multiplex PCR, and TCRdb kept only the in-frame ones, dropping some. The repertoire consists of about 24,000 clones, with roughly 86% occurring once and the leading ten covering roughly 4.8%. Germline lookup yields CDR1 KGHSH and CDR2 LQKENI. The V end was cut by 6 bases, the J end by 6 bases, with 17 bases between. The CDR3 extends over 14 amino acids. Sequencing used peripheral blood. The V and J genes are TRBV18 and TRBJ2-5, with D possibly being TRBD2 (5 bases). The receptor's source is a man aged 50 or older with active COVID-19. CDR3 coding DNA: TGTGCCAGCTCCTTCCGGGGAACGGAGCAGACCCAGTACTTC. Amino acid sequence: CASSFRGTEQTQYF.